One TCR beta chain is described in this entry. Antigen unknown. TCRdb's copy holds only in-frame clones and misses some; the assay was immunoSEQ multiplex PCR. Here the sample spans some 250,000 clones, about nine tenths being singletons. This record belongs to a study of cytomegalovirus exposure and HLA in healthy donors. The CDR3 sequence is 14 residues long. CDR1 and CDR2 from the germline V gene are LNHDA and SQIVND (reference sequence). V lost 6 bases and J lost 4, with 15 bases in between. Donors were drawn from the roughly 120-subject validation cohort, separate from the approximately 700-subject first cohort. The study, taken as a whole, reports: A few chains linked to CMV were shown in vitro to be specific for CMV antigens. Despite most TCR sequences being rare, some public TCRs occurred in many donors.

The chain carries TRBV19 and TRBJ1-2, with D tentatively TRBD1 (5 bases). The sequence derives from a woman aged 25-40 years in good health and CMV-seronegative. Sequencing used PBMCs. CDR3 loop: CASSPGTDIYGYTF. The DNA for the CDR3 is TGTGCCAGTAGCCCCGGGACGGACATCTATGGCTACACCTTC.